Sequencing of this T cell receptor (beta chain) was carried out in a study of blood T cell repertoires in COVID-19. Across the whole study: There were acute and convalescent COVID-19 samples, and they came from the United States, Italy and Spain. Sources were T cells, B-cell-depleted T cells, or PBMCs; the material itself was cDNA or gDNA.

V lost 6 bases, J lost 1 base, and 16 bases stayed unmatched. This CDR3 contains 18 residues. Germline loops: CDR1 MDHEN, CDR2 SYDVKM. As handled by the study authors: Amplification with reference gene primers provided the estimates of nucleated cell counts. The assay was immunoSEQ multiplex PCR, and TCRdb's table has in-frame clones only and misses some. D and trimming were read from the DNA, whereas the V and J calls and clone size are those reported in that table. The sample consists of approximately 270,000 clones, more than 85% of them appearing once. This clone occurred once. Specimen: peripheral blood. The genes are TRBV28 and TRBJ2-3; 7 bases match TRBD1. The origin of this receptor is a man aged 25-40 years with acute or convalescent COVID-19. Written as DNA, the CDR3 is TGTGCCAGCAGCCCGAGACAGGGTTGGTGGTATGGCACAGATACGCAGTATTTT. Translating gives CASSPRQGWWYGTDTQYF.